This T cell receptor beta chain was observed in a study of neoadjuvant anti-PD-1 for oral cavity cancer. On the study more broadly: Most patients had three to four biweekly doses of 3 mg/kg nivolumab before resection. Patients without progression received a fourth nivolumab dose around day 43, then surgical resection on days 50-56.

Six replicates per PBMC sample, mostly from 400 to 500 ng of genomic DNA. The data were produced by immunoSEQ multiplex PCR, yet TCRdb's version contains in-frame clones alone and is incomplete. This table has over 80,000 clones, approximately 80% appearing once. Whole-study findings and limits: After neoadjuvant nivolumab, PBMC T cell clonality was significantly higher in non-responders than responders.

About this clone itself: The antigen remains unidentified.

Germline-derived CDR1 and CDR2 are PRHDT and FYEKMQ (reference sequence). Trimming took 0 bases from V and 1 from J, leaving 12 bases between them. This CDR3 spans 16 amino acids. V and J are TRBV13 and TRBJ1-2, with a weak D call TRBD1 (5 bases). Specimen: PBMCs, collected before nivolumab (anti-PD-1) treatment. The receptor was isolated from a person aged 35-79 years with oral cavity squamous cell carcinoma. This CDR3 reads CASSLGRGINNYGYTF. In nucleotides, the CDR3 is TGTGCCAGCAGCTTAGGCCGGGGCATAAATAACTATGGCTACACCTTC. The whole variable domain, filled in from reference TRBV13 and TRBJ1-2, reads AAGVIQSPRHLIKEKRETATLKCYPIPRHDTVYWYQQGPGQDPQFLISFYEKMQSDKGSIPDRFSAQQFSDYHSELNMSSLELGDSALYFCASSLGRGINNYGYTFGSGTRLTVV.